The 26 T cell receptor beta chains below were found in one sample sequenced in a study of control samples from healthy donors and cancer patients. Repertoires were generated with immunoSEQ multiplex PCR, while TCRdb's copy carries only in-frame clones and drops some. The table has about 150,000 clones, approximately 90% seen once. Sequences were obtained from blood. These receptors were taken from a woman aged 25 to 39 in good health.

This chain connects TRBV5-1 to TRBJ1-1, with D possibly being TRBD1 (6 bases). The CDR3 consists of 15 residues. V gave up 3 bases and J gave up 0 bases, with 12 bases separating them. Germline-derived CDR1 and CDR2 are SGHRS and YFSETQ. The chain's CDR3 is CASSSTGTLNTEAFF. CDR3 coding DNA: TGCGCCAGCAGCTCTACCGGGACACTGAACACTGAAGCTTTCTTT.

The CDR3 is CASSGQGAGSGELFF. The CDR3 region has the DNA TGTGCCAGCAGCGGCCAGGGGGCCGGGTCCGGGGAGCTGTTTTTT. The rearrangement links TRBV9 to TRBJ2-2, with 8 positions matching TRBD1. J was trimmed by 6 bases and V by 3 bases; bases with no gene match: 7. This CDR3 has 15 residues. CDR1 and CDR2 (germline): SGDLS, YYNGEE.

The CDR3 DNA is TGCAGCGGCTTCACCGGGCAAGAGACCCAGTACTTC. Its translation is CSGFTGQETQYF. The rearrangement uses TRBV29-1 and TRBJ2-5; D gene ambiguous. V lost 7 bases and J lost 2, with 11 bases in between. This CDR3 region has 12 residues. Germline V gene lookup returns CDR1 SQVTM and CDR2 ANQGSEA.

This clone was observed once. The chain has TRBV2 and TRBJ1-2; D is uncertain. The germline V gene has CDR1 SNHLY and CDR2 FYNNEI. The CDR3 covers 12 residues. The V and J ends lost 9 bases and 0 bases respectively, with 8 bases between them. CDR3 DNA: TGTGCCAGTTCCGCGGCTAACTATGGCTACACCTTC. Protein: CASSAANYGYTF.

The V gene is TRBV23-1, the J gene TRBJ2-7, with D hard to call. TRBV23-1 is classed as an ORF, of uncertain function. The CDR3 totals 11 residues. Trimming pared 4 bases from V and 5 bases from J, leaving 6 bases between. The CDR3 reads CASSPFNEQYF. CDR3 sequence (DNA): TGCGCCAGCAGTCCTTTTAACGAGCAGTACTTC.

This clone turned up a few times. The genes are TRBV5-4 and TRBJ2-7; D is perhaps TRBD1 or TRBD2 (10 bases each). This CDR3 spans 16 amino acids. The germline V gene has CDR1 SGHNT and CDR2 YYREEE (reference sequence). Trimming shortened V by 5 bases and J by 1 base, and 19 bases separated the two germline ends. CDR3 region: CASSSGGTGASYEQYF. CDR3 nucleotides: TGTGCCAGCAGTAGCGGGGGGACAGGGGCATCCTACGAGCAGTACTTC.

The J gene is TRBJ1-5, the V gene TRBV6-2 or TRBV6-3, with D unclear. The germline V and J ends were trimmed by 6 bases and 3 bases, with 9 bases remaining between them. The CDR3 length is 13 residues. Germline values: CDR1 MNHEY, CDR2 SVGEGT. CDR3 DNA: TGTGCCAGCAGCAGGACCGACAATCAGCCCCAGCATTTT. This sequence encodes CASSRTDNQPQHF.

CDR3 nucleotide sequence: TGTGCCAGCAGTGAACGGGCCTCAAACCCGGGGCAGTTCTTC. The encoded protein is CASSERASNPGQFF. The chain combines TRBV2 with TRBJ2-1; no definite D call. Trimming cost V 2 bases and J 12 bases, with 17 bases left between them. The CDR3 runs 14 residues. Per germline, CDR1 SNHLY and CDR2 FYNNEI. Full variable domain (outside the CDR3, taken from reference TRBV2 and TRBJ2-1): EPEVTQTPSHQVTQMGQEVILRCVPISNHLYFYWYRQILGQKVEFLVSFYNNEISEKSEIFDDQFSVERPDGSNFTLKIRSTKLEDSAMYFCASSERASNPGQFFGPGTRLTVL.

The CDR3 here is CASSWGGSGRARVTGELFF. The CDR3 DNA reads TGTGCCAGCAGCTGGGGGGGGAGCGGTAGGGCCCGAGTCACCGGGGAGCTGTTTTTT. The rearrangement uses TRBV7-2 and TRBJ2-2; TRBD2 matches 7 bases. V lost 4 bases and J lost 4; bases outside the gene matches: 18. The germline CDR1 and CDR2 sequences are SGHTA and FQGNSA. The CDR3 has 19 residues.

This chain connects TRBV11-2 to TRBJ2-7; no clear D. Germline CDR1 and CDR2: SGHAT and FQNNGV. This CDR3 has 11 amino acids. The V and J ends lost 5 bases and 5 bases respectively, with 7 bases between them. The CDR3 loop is CASSLTNEQYF. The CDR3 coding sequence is TGTGCCAGCAGCCTAACCAACGAGCAGTACTTC.

In DNA form, the CDR3 reads TGTGCCAGCAGGGATAGGGACAGGTTAGCCGGGGAGCTGTTTTTT. It is translated as CASRDRDRLAGELFF. The gene calls are TRBV7-2 and TRBJ2-2; TRBD1 aligns across 8 bases. The germline CDR1 and CDR2 sequences are SGHTA and FQGNSA. CDR3 length: 15 amino acids. Losses at the gene ends were 6 bases for V and 6 bases for J; bases not matched to a gene: 9.

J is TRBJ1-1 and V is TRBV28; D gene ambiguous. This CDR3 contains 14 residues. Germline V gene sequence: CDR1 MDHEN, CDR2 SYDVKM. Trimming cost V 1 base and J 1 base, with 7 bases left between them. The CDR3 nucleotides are TGTGCCAGCAGTTTATTAAGGACGAACACTGAAGCTTTCTTT. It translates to CASSLLRTNTEAFF. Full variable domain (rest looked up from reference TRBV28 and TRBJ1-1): DVKVTQSSRYLVKRTGEKVFLECVQDMDHENMFWYRQDPGLGLRLIYFSYDVKMKEKGDIPEGYSVSREKKERFSLILESASTNQTSMYLCASSLLRTNTEAFFGQGTRLTVV.

The CDR3 sequence is CASSESLGRSFYNSPLHF. CDR3 sequence (DNA): TGTGCCAGCAGTGAATCTCTGGGCAGAAGCTTCTATAATTCACCCCTCCACTTT. The V call is TRBV25-1, the J call TRBJ1-6; D is unresolved. V dropped 1 base and J dropped 3 bases, with 16 bases sitting between them. This CDR3 spans 18 amino acids. Germline V gene sequence: CDR1 MGHDK, CDR2 SYGVNS.

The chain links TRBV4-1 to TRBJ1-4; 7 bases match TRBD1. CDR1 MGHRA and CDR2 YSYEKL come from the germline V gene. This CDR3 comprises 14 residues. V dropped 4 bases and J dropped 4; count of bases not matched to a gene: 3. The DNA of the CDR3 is TGCGCCAGCAGCCCGGACAGGATTAATGAAAAACTGTTTTTT. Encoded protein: CASSPDRINEKLFF.

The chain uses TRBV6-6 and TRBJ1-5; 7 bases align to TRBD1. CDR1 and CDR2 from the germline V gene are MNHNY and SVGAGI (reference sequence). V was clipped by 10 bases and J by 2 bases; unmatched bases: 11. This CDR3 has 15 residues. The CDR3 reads CATHERTGGNQPQHF. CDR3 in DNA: TGTGCCACCCATGAAAGGACAGGCGGCAATCAGCCCCAGCATTTT.

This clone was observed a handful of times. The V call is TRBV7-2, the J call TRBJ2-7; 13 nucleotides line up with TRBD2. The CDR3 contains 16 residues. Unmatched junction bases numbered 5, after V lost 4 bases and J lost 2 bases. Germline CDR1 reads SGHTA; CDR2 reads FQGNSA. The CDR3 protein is CASSWTSGSVAYEQYF. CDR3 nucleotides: TGTGCCAGCAGCTGGACTAGCGGGAGTGTGGCCTACGAGCAGTACTTC.

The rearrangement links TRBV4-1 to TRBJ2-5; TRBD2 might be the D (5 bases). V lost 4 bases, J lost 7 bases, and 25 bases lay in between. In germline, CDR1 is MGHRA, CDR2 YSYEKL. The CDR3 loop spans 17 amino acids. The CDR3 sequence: CASSPTVPRGSPGTQYF. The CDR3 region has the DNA TGCGCCAGCAGCCCAACAGTCCCCCGGGGTTCTCCGGGGACCCAGTACTTC.

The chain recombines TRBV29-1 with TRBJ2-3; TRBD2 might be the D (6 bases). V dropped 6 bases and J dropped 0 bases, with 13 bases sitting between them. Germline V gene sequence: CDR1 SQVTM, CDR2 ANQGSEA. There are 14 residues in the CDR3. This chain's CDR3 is CSVPGLYSTDTQYF. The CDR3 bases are TGCAGCGTACCAGGACTATATAGCACAGATACGCAGTATTTT.

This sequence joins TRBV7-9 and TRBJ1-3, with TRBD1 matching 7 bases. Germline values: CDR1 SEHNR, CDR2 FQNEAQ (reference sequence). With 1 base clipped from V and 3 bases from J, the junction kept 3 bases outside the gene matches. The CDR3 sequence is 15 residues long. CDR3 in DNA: TGTGCCAGCAGCTTAGTGACAGGGTTTGGAAACACCATATATTTT. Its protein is CASSLVTGFGNTIYF.

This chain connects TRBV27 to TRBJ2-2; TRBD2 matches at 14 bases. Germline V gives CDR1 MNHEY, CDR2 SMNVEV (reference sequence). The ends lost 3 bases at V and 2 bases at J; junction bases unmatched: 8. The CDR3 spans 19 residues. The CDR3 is CASSFLTSGRAGNTGELFF. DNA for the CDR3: TGTGCCAGCAGTTTCTTGACTAGCGGGAGGGCAGGCAACACCGGGGAGCTGTTTTTT.

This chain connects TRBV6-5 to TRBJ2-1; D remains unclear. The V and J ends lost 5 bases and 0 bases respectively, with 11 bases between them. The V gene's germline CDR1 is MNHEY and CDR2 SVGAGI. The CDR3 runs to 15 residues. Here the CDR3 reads CASSQFLSSYNEQFF. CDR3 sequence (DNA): TGTGCCAGCAGTCAATTCTTAAGCTCCTACAATGAGCAGTTCTTC.

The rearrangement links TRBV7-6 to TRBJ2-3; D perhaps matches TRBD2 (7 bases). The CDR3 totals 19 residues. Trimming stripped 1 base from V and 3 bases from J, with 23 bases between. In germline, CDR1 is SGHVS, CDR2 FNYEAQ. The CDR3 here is CASSLEGGHRGSRTDTQYF. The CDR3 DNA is TGTGCCAGCAGCTTAGAGGGGGGGCATAGAGGGAGTCGGACAGATACGCAGTATTTT.

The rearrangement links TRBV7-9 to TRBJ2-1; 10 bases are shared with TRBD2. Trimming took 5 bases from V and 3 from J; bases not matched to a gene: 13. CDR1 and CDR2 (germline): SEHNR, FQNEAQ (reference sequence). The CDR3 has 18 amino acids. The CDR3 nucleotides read TGTGCCAGCAGCCCTACCCCAGGGAGGACTAGCGGCTACAATGAGCAGTTCTTC. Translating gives CASSPTPGRTSGYNEQFF.

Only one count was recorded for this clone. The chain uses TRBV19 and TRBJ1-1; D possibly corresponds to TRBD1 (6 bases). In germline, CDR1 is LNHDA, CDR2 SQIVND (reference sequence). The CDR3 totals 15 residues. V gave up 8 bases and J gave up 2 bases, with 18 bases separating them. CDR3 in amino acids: CASEDPRQDNTEAFF. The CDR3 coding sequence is TGTGCCAGTGAGGACCCGAGACAGGATAACACTGAAGCTTTCTTT.

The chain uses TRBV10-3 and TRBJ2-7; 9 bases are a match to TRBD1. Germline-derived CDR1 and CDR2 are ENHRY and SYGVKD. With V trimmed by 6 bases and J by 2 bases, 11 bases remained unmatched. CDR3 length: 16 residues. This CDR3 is CAIRDRGPEHTYEQYF. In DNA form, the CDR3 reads TGTGCCATCAGGGACAGGGGACCTGAACACACCTACGAGCAGTACTTC.

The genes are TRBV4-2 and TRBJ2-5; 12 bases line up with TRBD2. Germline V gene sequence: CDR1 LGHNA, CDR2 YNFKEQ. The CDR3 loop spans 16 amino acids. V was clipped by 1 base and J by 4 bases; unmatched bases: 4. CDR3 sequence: CASSQGTSGTGETQYF. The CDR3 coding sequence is TGTGCCAGCAGCCAAGGGACTAGCGGGACGGGAGAGACCCAGTACTTC.